A selection of T cell receptor beta chains follows, all from one sample in a study of T cells after yellow fever vaccination. TCRdb reanalysed the 5' RACE reads using MiXCR and keeps one entry per CDR3 protein. Of under 200,000 distinct CDR3 sequences in the sample, 6% to 7.5% were seen once. This material consisted of CD4+ T cells sorted from PBMCs, taken about 5 days after the first yellow fever vaccination. These receptors were obtained from a man aged 18 to 30 who received the YFV17D yellow fever vaccine. CDR3s include the opening cysteine and the closing phenylalanine or tryptophan. D genes are given only for firm matches. Clone size appears in some rows only: once, few, many, or a class for an expanded clone.

>TRBJ1-1|many|TRBV5-1|.
TGCGCCAGCAGCTTGGTTGGGGGCAGTTTGAACACTGAAGCTTTCTTT
CASSLVGGSLNTEAFF
>TRBJ2-1|few|TRBV11-2|TRBD2
TGTGCCAGCAGCCCCCCGGGGGGGCATGAGCAGTTCTTC
CASSPPGGHEQFF
>TRBJ2-3|many|TRBV5-1|TRBD1
TGCGCCAGCAGATCACCAGGGGGCGAAGGCACAGATACGCAGTATTTT
CASRSPGGEGTDTQYF
>TRBJ2-3|many|TRBV5-1|.
TGCGCCAGCAGCTTGGATCCCGCCCCCCCAGATACGCAGTATTTT
CASSLDPAPPDTQYF
>TRBJ2-5|few|TRBV6-1|.
TGTGCCAGCAGTGTTTTCTGGGGCCCCCAAGAGACCCAGTACTTC
CASSVFWGPQETQYF
>TRBJ1-3|many|TRBV7-9|.
TGTGCCAGCAGCTTCGGGGGTTATGAAAACACCATATATTTT
CASSFGGYENTIYF
>TRBJ2-2|.|TRBV19|TRBD1
TGTGCCAGTACGAGAACAGGGGGAACCGGGGAGCTGTTTTTT
CASTRTGGTGELFF
>TRBJ2-5|many|TRBV11-2|.
TGTGCCAGCAGCTTAGGGACAAGAGAGGCCCAGTACTTC
CASSLGTREAQYF
>TRBJ2-2|many|TRBV7-3|TRBD1
TGTGCCAGCAGCGGGCCTGGACAGGGGAGCACCGGGGAGCTGTTTTTT
CASSGPGQGSTGELFF
>TRBJ2-2|many|TRBV7-3|TRBD2
TGTGCCAGCAGCTTAGGGGGGGGACGGATACCGAGGGAGCTGTTTTTT
CASSLGGGRIPRELFF
>TRBJ2-1|many|TRBV5-1|.
TGCGCCAGCAGCTTGGCCGCCGCCGGGGAGCAGTTCTTC
CASSLAAAGEQFF
>TRBJ2-7|.|TRBV7-9|.
TGTGCCAGCAGCTCGCACGGCGGGGCCCCCTACGAGCAGTACTTC
CASSSHGGAPYEQYF
>TRBJ2-3|few|TRBV6-2/TRBV6-3|.
TGTGCCAGCAGGGATCATAGCGGACCCACAGATACGCAGTATTTT
CASRDHSGPTDTQYF
>TRBJ1-5|many|TRBV24-1|TRBD1
TGTGCCACTCAGACAGGGAACAATCAGCCCCAGCATTTT
CATQTGNNQPQHF
>TRBJ2-5|many|TRBV6-5|.
TGTGCCAGCAGTTATTCCGGGACAGCGGGAGAGACCCAGTACTTC
CASSYSGTAGETQYF
>TRBJ2-3|.|TRBV18|.
TGTGCCAGCTCTCGTTCCGGACGAACAGATACGCAGTATTTT
CASSRSGRTDTQYF
>TRBJ1-1|few|TRBV30|.
TGTGCCTGGAGTGGGGGGGGAGGACGCACTGAAGCTTTCTTT
CAWSGGGGRTEAFF
>TRBJ2-3|many|TRBV5-6|.
TGTGCCAGCAGCTGGGTCATGGGCGGGGGCACAGATACGCAGTATTTT
CASSWVMGGGTDTQYF
>TRBJ2-1|many|TRBV28|TRBD1
TGTGCCAGCAGTCCTCCGGGACAGGGATTTCATGAGCAGTTCTTC
CASSPPGQGFHEQFF